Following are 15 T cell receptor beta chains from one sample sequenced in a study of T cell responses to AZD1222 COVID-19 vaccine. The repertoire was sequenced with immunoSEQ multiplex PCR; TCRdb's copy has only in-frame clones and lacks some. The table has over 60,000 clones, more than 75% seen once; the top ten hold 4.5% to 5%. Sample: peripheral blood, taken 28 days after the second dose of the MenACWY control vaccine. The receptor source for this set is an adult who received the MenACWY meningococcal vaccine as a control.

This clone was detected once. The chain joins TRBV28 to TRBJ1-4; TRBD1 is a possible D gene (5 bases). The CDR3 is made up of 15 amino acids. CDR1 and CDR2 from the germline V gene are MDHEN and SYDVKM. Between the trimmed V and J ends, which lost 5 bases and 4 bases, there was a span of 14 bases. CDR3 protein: CASSPPGWGNEKLFF. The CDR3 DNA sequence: TGTGCCAGCAGTCCCCCAGGGTGGGGTAATGAAAAACTGTTTTTT. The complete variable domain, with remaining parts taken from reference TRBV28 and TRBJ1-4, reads DVKVTQSSRYLVKRTGEKVFLECVQDMDHENMFWYRQDPGLGLRLIYFSYDVKMKEKGDIPEGYSVSREKKERFSLILESASTNQTSMYLCASSPPGWGNEKLFFGSGTQLSVL.

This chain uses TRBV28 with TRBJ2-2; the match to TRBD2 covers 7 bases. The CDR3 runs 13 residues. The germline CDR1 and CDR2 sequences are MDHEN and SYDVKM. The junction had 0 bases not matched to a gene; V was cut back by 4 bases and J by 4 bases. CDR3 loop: CASSSGGTGELFF. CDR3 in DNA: TGTGCCAGCAGTTCGGGGGGCACCGGGGAGCTGTTTTTT.

CDR3 DNA sequence: TGTGCCAGCAGTTCCCCGAGCTCCTACGAGCAGTACTTC. Translating it yields CASSSPSSYEQYF. The V and J genes are TRBV12-3 or TRBV12-4 and TRBJ2-7, with D unresolved. The ends were cut back, 4 bases at V and 0 bases at J, with 7 bases in the middle. The CDR3 totals 13 residues.

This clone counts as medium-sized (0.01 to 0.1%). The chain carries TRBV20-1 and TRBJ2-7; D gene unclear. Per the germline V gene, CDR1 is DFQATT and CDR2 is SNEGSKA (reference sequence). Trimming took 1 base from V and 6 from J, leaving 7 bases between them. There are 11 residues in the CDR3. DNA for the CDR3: TGCAGTGCTAGAGGGATCATCGAGCAGTACTTC. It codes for CSARGIIEQYF.

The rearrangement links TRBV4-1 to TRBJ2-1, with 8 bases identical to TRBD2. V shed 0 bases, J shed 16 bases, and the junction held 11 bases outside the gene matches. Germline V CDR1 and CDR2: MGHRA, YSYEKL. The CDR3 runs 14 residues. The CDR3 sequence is CASSQETIGAGGFF. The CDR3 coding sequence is TGCGCCAGCAGCCAAGAGACCATCGGGGCGGGAGGCTTCTTC.

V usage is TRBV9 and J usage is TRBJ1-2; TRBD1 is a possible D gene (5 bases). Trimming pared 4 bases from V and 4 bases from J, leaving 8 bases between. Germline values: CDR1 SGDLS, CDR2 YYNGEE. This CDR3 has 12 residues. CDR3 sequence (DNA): TGTGCCAGCAGCCCAGGGCCCTATGGCTACACCTTC. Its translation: CASSPGPYGYTF.

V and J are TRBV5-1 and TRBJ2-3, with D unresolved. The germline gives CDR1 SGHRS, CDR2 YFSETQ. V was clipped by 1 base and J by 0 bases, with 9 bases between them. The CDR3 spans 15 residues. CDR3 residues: CASSLYDASTDTQYF. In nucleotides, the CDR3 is TGCGCCAGCAGCTTGTATGATGCTAGCACAGATACGCAGTATTTT.

CDR3 nucleotide sequence: TGTGCCAGCAGCTTGGACCTGGGGGCAAACTCTGGAAACACCATATATTTT. It specifies CASSLDLGANSGNTIYF. V usage is TRBV5-4 and J usage is TRBJ1-3; TRBD1 might be the D (6 bases). Germline CDR1 is SGHNT and CDR2 is YYREEE (reference sequence). The V end lost 0 bases, the J end lost 0 bases, and 13 bases lay between the germline ends. This CDR3 spans 17 amino acids.

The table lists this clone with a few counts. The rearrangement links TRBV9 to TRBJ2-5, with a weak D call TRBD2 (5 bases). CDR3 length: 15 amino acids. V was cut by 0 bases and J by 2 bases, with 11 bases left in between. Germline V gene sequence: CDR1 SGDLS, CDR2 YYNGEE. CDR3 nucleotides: TGTGCCAGCAGCGTAGGGGGAGCGGCGCAAGAGACCCAGTACTTC. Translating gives CASSVGGAAQETQYF. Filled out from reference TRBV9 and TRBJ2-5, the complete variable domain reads DSGVTQTPKHLITATGQRVTLRCSPRSGDLSVYWYQQSLDQGLQFLIQYYNGEERAKGNILERFSAQQFPDLHSELNLSSLELGDSALYFCASSVGGAAQETQYFGPGTRLLVL.

The CDR3 DNA follows: TGCGCCAGCAGCCAAGAATTGCCCAGCTCCGGGGAGCTGTTTTTT. Amino acids: CASSQELPSSGELFF. This sequence joins TRBV4-3 and TRBJ2-2, with unresolved D. The CDR3 is made up of 15 amino acids. Germline V gene lookup returns CDR1 LGHNA and CDR2 YSLEER. Trimming took off 0 bases at V and 6 bases at J, with 11 bases between the two ends.

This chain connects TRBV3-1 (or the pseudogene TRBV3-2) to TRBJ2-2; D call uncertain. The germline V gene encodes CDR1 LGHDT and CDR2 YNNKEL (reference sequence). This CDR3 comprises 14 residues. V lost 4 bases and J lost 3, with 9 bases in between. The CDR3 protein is CASSPRPHTGELFF. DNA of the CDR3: TGTGCCAGCAGCCCCAGACCCCACACCGGGGAGCTGTTTTTT.

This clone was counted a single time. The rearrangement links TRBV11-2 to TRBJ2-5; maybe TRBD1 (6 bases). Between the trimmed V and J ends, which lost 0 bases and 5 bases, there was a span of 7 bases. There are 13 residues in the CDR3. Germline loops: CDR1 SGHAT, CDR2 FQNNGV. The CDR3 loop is CASSLDRGETQYF. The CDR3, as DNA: TGTGCCAGCAGCTTAGACAGGGGCGAGACCCAGTACTTC. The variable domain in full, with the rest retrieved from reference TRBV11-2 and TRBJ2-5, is EAGVAQSPRYKIIEKRQSVAFWCNPISGHATLYWYQQILGQGPKLLIQFQNNGVVDDSQLPKDRFSAERLKGVDSTLKIQPAKLEDSAVYLCASSLDRGETQYFGPGTRLLVL.

As DNA, the CDR3 is TGTGCCAGCAGCCAGGGGGGACAGCTTGAAAAACTGTTTTTT. This encodes CASSQGGQLEKLFF. The chain links TRBV4-2 to TRBJ1-4, with 7 bases lining up with TRBD1. With 3 bases clipped from V and 7 bases from J, the junction kept 5 bases outside the gene matches. This CDR3 has 14 residues. Germline V gives CDR1 LGHNA, CDR2 YNFKEQ.

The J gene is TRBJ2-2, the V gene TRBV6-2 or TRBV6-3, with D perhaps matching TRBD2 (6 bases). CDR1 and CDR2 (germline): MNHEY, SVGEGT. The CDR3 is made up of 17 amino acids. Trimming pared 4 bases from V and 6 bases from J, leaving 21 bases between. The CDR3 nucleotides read TGTGCCAGCAGTTCCCGACCTCTAACCGGGGAGGCCGGGGAGCTGTTTTTT. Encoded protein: CASSSRPLTGEAGELFF.

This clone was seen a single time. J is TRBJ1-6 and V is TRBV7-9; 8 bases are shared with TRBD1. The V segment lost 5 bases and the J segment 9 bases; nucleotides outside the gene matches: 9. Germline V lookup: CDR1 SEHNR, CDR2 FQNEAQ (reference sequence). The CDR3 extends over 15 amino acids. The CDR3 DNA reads TGTGCCAGCAGCGCCACAGGACAGGGTTCTTCACCCCTCCACTTT. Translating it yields CASSATGQGSSPLHF.